The TCR beta chain described here comes from a study of blood T cells in healthy people across ages. Overall study findings and caveats: PBMCs were not sorted, which prevented a conclusive comparison of naive versus antigen-experienced cells.

Together with a sample-barcoded 5' primer, a J-beta primer mix was included in a second PCR lasting about 7 to 11 cycles. TCRdb recomputed calls from the 5' RACE reads with MiXCR, one row per CDR3 protein. The profile shows hundreds of thousands of distinct CDR3 sequences, under 25% of them singletons. This CDR3 has 14 amino acids. Trimming cost V 3 bases and J 0 bases, with 8 bases left between them. Germline lookup yields CDR1 LNHNV and CDR2 YYDKDF (reference sequence). This clonotype was seen a few times. The target antigen is unknown. This receptor was identified in a man in his 70s in good health. Material: blood. The V gene is TRBV15, the J gene TRBJ1-1; no clear D gene. CDR3: CATSRALVNTEAFF. The CDR3 nucleotides read TGTGCCACCAGCAGGGCACTCGTGAACACTGAAGCTTTCTTT.